A single sample gave rise to the 28 T cell receptor beta chains below, sequenced in a study of blood T cell repertoires in COVID-19. Measured with immunoSEQ multiplex PCR; TCRdb has only the in-frame clones, and not every one. This sample has around 110,000 clones, with 75% to 90% found just once. Sequencing input: peripheral blood. Source of these receptors: a man between 65 and 79 years old with acute or convalescent COVID-19.

This rearrangement joins TRBV5-1 to TRBJ2-7; D is perhaps TRBD2 (6 bases). The CDR3 runs 14 residues. Germline V CDR1 and CDR2: SGHRS, YFSETQ. Trimming pared 2 bases from V and 3 bases from J, leaving 12 bases between. The CDR3, as DNA: TGCGCCAGCAGCTTCCCGGAGGGGAACTACGAGCAGTACTTC. It yields the protein CASSFPEGNYEQYF.

This clone was counted a single time. The V and J genes are TRBV7-9 and TRBJ1-2; D is possibly TRBD1 (6 bases). This CDR3 is built from 14 residues. CDR1 is SEHNR and CDR2 is FQNEAQ in the germline V gene (reference sequence). Trimming cost V 8 bases and J 5 bases, with 18 bases left between them. The DNA of the CDR3 is TGTGCCAGCCGCCCCCTTCAGGGGTCATATGGCTACACCTTC. It yields the protein CASRPLQGSYGYTF.

This clone was recorded once. The chain links TRBV14 to TRBJ1-1; TRBD1 might be the D (5 bases). Trimming left V 1 base short and J 0 bases short, with 9 bases between. This CDR3 is built from 15 residues. Germline V gene sequence: CDR1 SGHDN, CDR2 FVKESK. CDR3 coding DNA: TGTGCCAGCAGCCAAGCCGGGGGATTGAACACTGAAGCTTTCTTT. Its protein product is CASSQAGGLNTEAFF.

This chain's CDR3 is CASRSHRGADTQYF. The CDR3 nucleotides are TGTGCCAGCAGGTCTCACAGGGGGGCGGATACGCAGTATTTT. The chain links TRBV28 to TRBJ2-3; 8 bases match TRBD1. V was clipped by 6 bases and J by 6 bases; unmatched bases: 8. Germline V CDR1 and CDR2: MDHEN, SYDVKM. The CDR3 spans 14 residues.

This clone was detected only once. The chain employs TRBV19 and TRBJ1-4; 8 bases align to TRBD1. Trimming removed 5 bases from V and 7 bases from J; junction bases left unmatched: 9. The germline V gene has CDR1 LNHDA and CDR2 SQIVND (reference sequence). The CDR3 extends over 15 amino acids. The CDR3 bases are TGTGCCAGTAGTTCAGCCGGGACAGGTAGTGAAAAACTGTTTTTT. Its translation is CASSSAGTGSEKLFF. The full variable domain, in which reference TRBV19 and TRBJ1-4 provide the parts outside the CDR3, is DGGITQSPKYLFRKEGQNVTLSCEQNLNHDAMYWYRQDPGQGLRLIYYSQIVNDFQKGDIAEGYSVSREKKESFPLTVTSAQKNPTAFYLCASSSAGTGSEKLFFGSGTQLSVL.

The chain links TRBV27 to TRBJ2-2, with 8 bases identical to TRBD1. Trimming took 5 bases from V and 6 from J; bases not matched to a gene: 5. CDR1 and CDR2 from the germline V gene are MNHEY and SMNVEV (reference sequence). This CDR3 spans 14 amino acids. CDR3 in amino acids: CASSADRVAGELFF. Here the CDR3 DNA reads TGTGCCAGCAGTGCGGACAGGGTGGCCGGGGAGCTGTTTTTT.

The genes are TRBV28 and TRBJ1-2; 12 nucleotides align to TRBD1. Trimming at V came to 4 bases and at J to 8 bases, leaving 8 bases not matched to a gene. The CDR3 runs 15 residues. Germline V lookup: CDR1 MDHEN, CDR2 SYDVKM. This CDR3 reads CASSSPGQGADGYTF. The CDR3 DNA sequence: TGTGCCAGCAGTTCGCCGGGACAGGGGGCTGACGGCTACACCTTC.

This rearrangement joins TRBV11-3 to TRBJ2-2; 7 positions agree with TRBD1. V gave up 0 bases and J gave up 3 bases; unmatched junction bases: 4. Germline CDR1 and CDR2: SGHNT and YENEEA. The length of the CDR3 is 16 residues. The CDR3 bases are TGTGCCAGCAGCTTAGAGGGGACAGCGGACACCGGGGAGCTGTTTTTT. Its translation: CASSLEGTADTGELFF.

This clone has only one observation. The chain carries TRBV5-1 and TRBJ1-2; 7 bases match TRBD1. Germline V lookup: CDR1 SGHRS, CDR2 YFSETQ. The CDR3 loop spans 15 amino acids. Trimming at V came to 0 bases and at J to 6 bases, leaving 8 bases not matched to a gene. The CDR3 sequence is CASSLARAGGDGYTF. CDR3 in DNA: TGCGCCAGCAGCTTGGCCAGGGCAGGGGGAGATGGCTACACCTTC.

The rearrangement links TRBV7-6 to TRBJ2-7; TRBD1 is a possible D gene (7 bases). Trimming cost V 1 base and J 4 bases, with 11 bases left between them. The CDR3 is 14 amino acids. In germline, CDR1 is SGHVS, CDR2 FNYEAQ. The CDR3 DNA reads TGTGCCAGCAGCTTAGAGACAGGGAGGTACGAGCAGTACTTC. Its translation: CASSLETGRYEQYF. The full variable domain, completed using reference TRBV7-6 and TRBJ2-7, is GAGVSQSPRYKVTKRGQDVALRCDPISGHVSLYWYRQALGQGPEFLTYFNYEAQQDKSGLPNDRFSAERPEGSISTLTIQRTEQRDSAMYRCASSLETGRYEQYFGPGTRLTVT.

The chain is built from TRBV5-6 and TRBJ2-1; 12 bases match TRBD2. From germline, CDR1 is SGHDT and CDR2 YYEEEE. The CDR3 is 13 amino acids. Germline trimming cut 6 bases from V and 8 bases from J; bases unmatched to any gene: 3. DNA of the CDR3: TGTGCCAGCAAGACTAGCGGGAGAGATGAGCAGTTCTTC. It is translated as CASKTSGRDEQFF.

The chain is built from TRBV6-1 and TRBJ1-2, with D perhaps matching TRBD1 (6 bases). Germline lookup yields CDR1 MNHNS and CDR2 SASEGT. V lost 4 bases, J lost 4 bases, and 19 bases lay in between. This CDR3 comprises 16 residues. The CDR3 is CASSVEGTRGGYGYTF. The CDR3 DNA reads TGTGCCAGCAGTGTGGAAGGCACCAGGGGCGGCTATGGCTACACCTTC.

The rearrangement links TRBV4-1 to TRBJ2-6, with a possible D match to TRBD1 (6 bases). This CDR3 region has 19 residues. Trimming left V 1 base short and J 0 bases short, with 16 bases between. Germline V gene lookup returns CDR1 MGHRA and CDR2 YSYEKL. DNA for the CDR3: TGCGCCAGCAGCCAAGCTAAGGGGGAATCGAGCTCTGGGGCCAACGTCCTGACTTTC. It codes for CASSQAKGESSSGANVLTF.

The chain uses TRBV5-1 and TRBJ1-2; TRBD1 matches at 7 bases. V lost 5 bases and J lost 2; bases outside the gene matches: 9. CDR3 length: 15 residues. Germline V gene sequence: CDR1 SGHRS, CDR2 YFSETQ. This CDR3 reads CASRETGTDNYGYTF. In nucleotides, the CDR3 is TGCGCCAGCAGAGAAACCGGGACAGACAACTATGGCTACACCTTC.

The rearrangement links TRBV5-1 to TRBJ2-1, with TRBD2 matching 15 bases. The CDR3 is made up of 15 amino acids. Per the germline V gene, CDR1 is SGHRS and CDR2 is YFSETQ. After removal of 4 bases from V and 15 bases from J, the junction contained 11 bases not matched to a gene. The DNA for the CDR3 is TGCGCCAGCAGCCCCGGACTAGCGGGAGGGCCGGTAACGTTCTTC. It is translated as CASSPGLAGGPVTFF.

The rearrangement links TRBV2 to TRBJ2-5; 10 bases match TRBD2. Germline V gives CDR1 SNHLY, CDR2 FYNNEI. There are 13 residues in the CDR3. V lost 6 bases, J lost 5 bases, and 3 bases stayed unmatched. CDR3 DNA: TGTGCCAGCAGGCAGACTAGCGGGGAGACCCAGTACTTC. Translating it yields CASRQTSGETQYF.

The genes are TRBV3-1 (or the pseudogene TRBV3-2) and TRBJ1-2; D is undetermined. CDR1 LGHDT and CDR2 YNNKEL come from the germline V gene (reference sequence). Between the trimmed V and J ends, which lost 0 bases and 0 bases, there was a span of 5 bases. There are 14 residues in the CDR3. The CDR3 spells CASSQDLSNYGYTF. CDR3 bases: TGTGCCAGCAGCCAAGACTTATCTAACTATGGCTACACCTTC.

The chain uses TRBV6-1 and TRBJ1-4; perhaps TRBD1 as D (6 bases). V lost 2 bases and J lost 4, with 14 bases in between. This CDR3 is 16 amino acids long. The germline gives CDR1 MNHNS, CDR2 SASEGT. This CDR3 is CASSEMAGASNEKLFF. The DNA of the CDR3 is TGTGCCAGCAGTGAAATGGCGGGGGCGAGTAATGAAAAACTGTTTTTT.

Only one count was recorded for this clone. This chain connects TRBV5-5 to TRBJ1-5, with 7 bases fitting TRBD1. Germline trimming cut 4 bases from V and 2 bases from J; bases unmatched to any gene: 12. The CDR3 consists of 17 residues. Germline lookup yields CDR1 SGHKS and CDR2 YYEKEE (reference sequence). Here the CDR3 reads CASSPMTSTGGNQPQHF. As DNA, the CDR3 is TGTGCCAGCAGCCCAATGACCTCTACAGGGGGCAATCAGCCCCAGCATTTT.

V and J are TRBV19 and TRBJ1-1; 8 bases line up with TRBD1. The V gene's germline CDR1 is LNHDA and CDR2 SQIVND (reference sequence). Trimming at V came to 4 bases and at J to 3 bases, leaving 10 bases not matched to a gene. This CDR3 has 16 amino acids. The CDR3 coding sequence is TGTGCCAGTAGTACCAGGACAGGGAGTCTTGACACTGAAGCTTTCTTT. Its translation: CASSTRTGSLDTEAFF. The entire variable domain, with the rest obtained from reference TRBV19 and TRBJ1-1, is as follows: DGGITQSPKYLFRKEGQNVTLSCEQNLNHDAMYWYRQDPGQGLRLIYYSQIVNDFQKGDIAEGYSVSREKKESFPLTVTSAQKNPTAFYLCASSTRTGSLDTEAFFGQGTRLTVV.

The chain couples TRBV28 to TRBJ2-1; D is possibly TRBD2 (6 bases). The CDR3 totals 14 residues. The germline CDR1 and CDR2 sequences are MDHEN and SYDVKM. Between the trimmed V and J ends, which lost 3 bases and 8 bases, there was a span of 14 bases. This CDR3 is CASSLRGKIDEQFF. The CDR3 DNA is TGTGCCAGCAGTTTGCGCGGGAAGATTGATGAGCAGTTCTTC.

The J gene is TRBJ1-2, the V gene TRBV4-1, with D possibly matching TRBD1 (6 bases). Between the trimmed V and J ends, which lost 8 bases and 2 bases, there was a span of 15 bases. Germline V gene data show CDR1 as MGHRA and CDR2 as YSYEKL. This CDR3 has 14 residues. As DNA, the CDR3 is TGCGCCAGCGGCAAGGGGGAACTCAACTATGGCTACACCTTC. It specifies CASGKGELNYGYTF.

The rearrangement links TRBV5-1 to TRBJ1-3; no clear D gene. V gave up 4 bases and J gave up 6 bases, with 14 bases separating them. Germline V CDR1 and CDR2: SGHRS, YFSETQ. The CDR3 extends over 14 amino acids. CDR3 in amino acids: CASSPGGGQNTIYF. The CDR3 nucleotides are TGCGCCAGCAGCCCTGGTGGAGGGCAAAACACCATATATTTT.

The J gene is TRBJ1-1, the V gene TRBV6-5; D not resolved. Germline V gives CDR1 MNHEY, CDR2 SVGAGI. This CDR3 region has 14 residues. V shed 0 bases and J shed 1 base, with 6 bases lying between them. The CDR3 reads CASSYSYRNTEAFF. CDR3 nucleotides: TGTGCCAGCAGTTACTCCTATCGGAACACTGAAGCTTTCTTT.

The gene calls are TRBV5-6 and TRBJ2-7; no clear D gene. The ends were cut back, 5 bases at V and 6 bases at J, with 9 bases in the middle. The CDR3 covers 11 residues. Germline V gives CDR1 SGHDT, CDR2 YYEEEE. The CDR3 protein is CASSLSGEQYF. The DNA for the CDR3 is TGTGCCAGCAGTTTATCCGGCGAGCAGTACTTC.

This CDR3 reads CANKGRGLGYTF. The DNA of the CDR3 is TGTGCCAACAAGGGTAGGGGGCTTGGCTACACCTTC. The chain couples TRBV28 to TRBJ1-2, with 7 bases aligning to TRBD1. CDR1 is MDHEN, CDR2 SYDVKM, per germline. This CDR3 has 12 amino acids. J was trimmed by 7 bases and V by 10 bases; bases with no gene match: 9.

The rearrangement links TRBV6-5 to TRBJ1-1; no clear D gene. Trimming took off 4 bases at V and 0 bases at J, with 9 bases between the two ends. The CDR3 contains 14 residues. Germline CDR1 MNHEY, CDR2 SVGAGI. CDR3 loop: CASSSQYMNTEAFF. In DNA form, the CDR3 reads TGTGCCAGCAGTTCTCAGTACATGAACACTGAAGCTTTCTTT.

DNA of the CDR3: TGTGCCAGCAGTTTATTTGGGGGCCGGATCACTGAAGCTTTCTTT. The encoded protein is CASSLFGGRITEAFF. The chain uses TRBV28 and TRBJ1-1; tentative D call: TRBD1 (6 bases). CDR1 is MDHEN, CDR2 SYDVKM, per germline. This CDR3 spans 15 amino acids. Trimming left V 1 base short and J 4 bases short, with 13 bases between.